This T cell receptor beta chain was sequenced during a study of cytomegalovirus exposure and HLA in healthy donors. Overall study context: HLA-typed donors were the source of about 85 million unique TCRs, which an early data release held.

Concerning this clone: Its antigen is currently unknown.

Primers: 60 Vbeta forward and 13 Jbeta reverse. TCRdb's copy holds only in-frame clones and misses some; the assay was immunoSEQ multiplex PCR. The sample includes 70,000 or so clones, approximately 58% of them seen just once. General observations from the study: In vitro experiments confirmed that a few CMV-associated chains were specific for CMV antigens.

The sequencing input was PBMCs. The TCR sequence derives from a woman between 45 and 60 years old in good health and CMV-seronegative.

The CDR3 region is CATSRDSTGDYEQYF. Here the CDR3 DNA reads TGTGCCACCAGCAGAGACTCTACCGGGGACTACGAGCAGTACTTC. The V call is TRBV15, the J call TRBJ2-7; the D gene is possibly TRBD2 (5 bases). V lost 0 bases and J 3 bases, leaving 12 bases between the germline ends. The CDR3 extends over 15 amino acids. Per germline, CDR1 LNHNV and CDR2 YYDKDF (reference sequence).